A single sample gave rise to the 25 T cell receptor beta chains below, sequenced in a study of blood T cells in healthy people across ages. A sample-barcoded 5' primer and a J-beta primer mix were used in a second PCR of roughly 7 to 12 cycles. TCRdb used MiXCR to reprocess the 5' RACE reads, holding one entry per CDR3 protein. The profile shows 800,000 to 950,000 distinct CDR3 sequences, under 40% of them singletons. The material sequenced was blood. The receptors originated from a man aged 18 to 30 in good health.

The sample holds many counts of this clonotype. The V and J genes are TRBV20-1 and TRBJ2-3, with D unresolved. The CDR3 loop spans 13 amino acids. Germline V gene data show CDR1 as DFQATT and CDR2 as SNEGSKA (reference sequence). The ends were cut back, 8 bases at V and 1 base at J, with 13 bases in the middle. The CDR3 region is CSQVTPGTDTQYF. CDR3 DNA: TGCAGTCAAGTGACCCCAGGCACAGATACGCAGTATTTT.

This clonotype was recorded many times. This chain uses TRBV20-1 with TRBJ2-5, with a possible D match to TRBD1 (6 bases). Trimming shortened V by 1 base and J by 1 base, and 10 bases separated the two germline ends. The CDR3 extends over 14 amino acids. The germline gives CDR1 DFQATT, CDR2 SNEGSKA (reference sequence). As DNA, the CDR3 is TGCAGTGCTAGAGCGCTACAGGGCCAAGAGACCCAGTACTTC. This encodes CSARALQGQETQYF.

Ten or more counts support this clonotype. The gene calls are TRBV9 and TRBJ2-3, with D uncertain. V was clipped by 1 base and J by 2 bases, with 11 bases between them. Looked up from germline, CDR1 is SGDLS and CDR2 is YYNGEE. The CDR3 consists of 15 residues. CDR3 nucleotides: TGTGCCAGCAGCGTATATGGCAGCCTCACAGATACGCAGTATTTT. Translated: CASSVYGSLTDTQYF.

The rearrangement joins TRBV9 to TRBJ1-4, with 7 bases identical to TRBD1. The CDR3 is made up of 14 amino acids. Germline trimming cut 3 bases from V and 7 bases from J; bases unmatched to any gene: 6. In germline, CDR1 is SGDLS, CDR2 YYNGEE. CDR3 sequence: CASSATGRGEKLFF. As DNA, the CDR3 is TGTGCCAGCAGCGCGACAGGGCGGGGTGAAAAACTGTTTTTT.

This clonotype came up a few times. V usage is TRBV7-8 and J usage is TRBJ2-1; 11 bases match TRBD2. V shed 3 bases, J shed 7 bases, and the junction held 11 bases outside the gene matches. Germline V gives CDR1 SGHVS, CDR2 FQNEAQ. The CDR3 contains 17 residues. The chain's CDR3 is CASSFRGPLAGGNEQFF. CDR3 nucleotide sequence: TGTGCCAGCAGCTTTCGGGGGCCCCTAGCGGGGGGAAATGAGCAGTTCTTC.

About this clonotype itself: A read error may produce the germline difference seen at one junction end. The V call is TRBV4-2, the J call TRBJ2-7, with 7 positions matching TRBD2. The CDR3 loop spans 16 amino acids. Germline lookup yields CDR1 LGHNA and CDR2 YNFKEQ. DNA of the CDR3: TGTGCCAGCAGCCAAGGGAAGCGGGGTAAGGGGAATGAGCGGTACTTC. This sequence encodes CASSQGKRGKGNERYF.

J is TRBJ2-1 and V is TRBV7-9; tentatively, D is TRBD1 or TRBD2 (5 bases each). Germline CDR1 is SEHNR and CDR2 is FQNEAQ (reference sequence). Trimming took off 5 bases at V and 2 bases at J, with 16 bases between the two ends. This CDR3 is built from 16 residues. CDR3 sequence reads: CASSMLGGTPYNEQFF. Here the CDR3 DNA reads TGTGCCAGCAGCATGCTTGGGGGAACCCCCTACAATGAGCAGTTCTTC.

This clonotype was found a few times. The rearrangement joins TRBV20-1 to TRBJ2-3; no firm D call. In germline, CDR1 is DFQATT, CDR2 SNEGSKA (reference sequence). The CDR3 covers 12 residues. V shed 2 bases and J shed 7 bases, with 10 bases lying between them. The DNA for the CDR3 is TGCAGTGCTAGACTTCCCCCAAATACGCAGTATTTT. Residues: CSARLPPNTQYF.

The CDR3, as DNA: TGCGCCAGCAGCCAGGTTTTGGGGGTTAATCAGCCCCAGCATTTT. It codes for CASSQVLGVNQPQHF. The chain recombines TRBV4-3 with TRBJ1-5; possibly TRBD1 for D (5 bases). The CDR3 runs to 15 residues. Germline V gene data show CDR1 as LGHNA and CDR2 as YSLEER. Trimming took off 3 bases at V and 4 bases at J, with 13 bases between the two ends.

This clonotype was seen many times. The gene calls are TRBV20-1 and TRBJ2-7, with TRBD1 as a possible D gene (6 bases). This CDR3 contains 14 residues. CDR1 and CDR2 (germline): DFQATT, SNEGSKA (reference sequence). V was shortened by 2 bases and J by 5 bases, with 16 bases between the two germline ends. The CDR3 region is CSARSFLDSNEQYF. The DNA for the CDR3 is TGCAGTGCTAGATCCTTTTTGGACAGCAACGAGCAGTACTTC.

This clonotype was observed a single time. A much larger clone differs by one base, so this may be a read error. This CDR3 is CAVSESTRGTGVTDTQYF. Here the CDR3 DNA reads TGTGCCGTCAGTGAGTCGACTCGGGGGACAGGGGTGACAGATACGCAGTATTTT. V is TRBV10-3 and J is TRBJ2-3; 10 bases align to TRBD1. Per the germline V gene, CDR1 is ENHRY and CDR2 is SYGVKD. CDR3 size: 18 residues.

This clonotype was found many times. The rearrangement uses TRBV6-6 and TRBJ2-7; 8 bases align to TRBD1. V dropped 2 bases and J dropped 6; count of bases not matched to a gene: 9. CDR3 length equals 15 residues. Germline CDR1 and CDR2: MNHNY and SVGAGI (reference sequence). The DNA for the CDR3 is TGTGCCAGCAGTTACGGGACAGGAGATCAGGTCGAGCAGTACTTC. Translated, it gives CASSYGTGDQVEQYF.

This chain uses TRBV6-6 with TRBJ2-5; 9 bases fit TRBD1. Germline CDR1 MNHNY, CDR2 SVGAGI (reference sequence). The CDR3 runs 15 residues. V lost 5 bases and J lost 4; bases outside the gene matches: 8. The DNA of the CDR3 is TGTGCCAGCAGTACGACGGGACAGGGAGGAGAGACCCAGTACTTC. Residues: CASSTTGQGGETQYF.

The chain employs TRBV12-3 or TRBV12-4 and TRBJ2-4; TRBD1 is a possible D gene (6 bases). The CDR3 has 14 residues. Trimming took 1 base from V and 8 from J, leaving 12 bases between them. CDR3 sequence reads: CASSLGGGRDIQYF. The DNA of the CDR3 is TGTGCCAGCAGTTTAGGAGGGGGTAGGGACATTCAGTACTTC.

The sample holds many counts of this clonotype. The CDR3 is CSAAPTGREKLFF. CDR3 nucleotide sequence: TGCAGTGCTGCCCCTACTGGGAGGGAAAAACTGTTTTTT. The chain recombines TRBV20-1 with TRBJ1-4, with D unresolved. V dropped 5 bases and J dropped 8 bases, with 15 bases sitting between them. CDR3 length: 13 residues. The germline CDR1 and CDR2 sequences are DFQATT and SNEGSKA (reference sequence).

This clonotype came up a few times. The chain recombines TRBV5-1 with TRBJ2-7; 9 bases match TRBD1. Per germline, CDR1 SGHRS and CDR2 YFSETQ. The length of the CDR3 is 16 residues. V trimming: 1 base; J trimming: 7 bases; junction bases outside the gene matches: 12. CDR3: CASSLFSGTGNNEQYF. The CDR3 DNA is TGCGCCAGCAGCTTGTTCTCCGGGACAGGGAACAATGAGCAGTACTTC.

This clonotype was seen more than once but under ten times. The chain links TRBV4-3 to TRBJ1-5; D unclear. Trimming left V 0 bases short and J 0 bases short, with 12 bases between. Germline assignment: CDR1 LGHNA and CDR2 YSLEER. The CDR3 runs 17 residues. Here the CDR3 reads CASSQDPGDYSNQPQHF. The CDR3 nucleotides are TGCGCCAGCAGCCAAGATCCGGGAGACTATAGCAATCAGCCCCAGCATTTT.

On this clonotype itself: Possible read error: a much larger clone is one base away. The chain uses TRBV5-1 and TRBJ2-5; TRBD1 matches 8 bases. This CDR3 is built from 15 residues. The trim removed 3 bases at V and 5 bases at J, leaving 9 bases unmatched. Germline values: CDR1 SGHRS, CDR2 YFSETQ. CDR3 coding DNA: TGCGCCAGCAGCTGGGCCGACAGGGGCCGGGAGACCCAGTACTTC. This translates into CASSWADRGRETQYF.

The rearrangement uses TRBV30 and TRBJ1-1; tentative D call: TRBD1 (6 bases). The CDR3 is made up of 13 amino acids. V lost 3 bases to trimming and J lost 5 bases, with 13 bases between them. Germline V gene sequence: CDR1 GTSNPN, CDR2 SVGIG (reference sequence). CDR3 nucleotide sequence: TGTGCCTGGAGGGACAGAGGTCGGACTGAAGCTTTCTTT. Amino acids: CAWRDRGRTEAFF. Full variable domain (remainder filled in from reference TRBV30 and TRBJ1-1): SQTIHQWPATLVQPVGSPLSLECTVEGTSNPNLYWYRQAAGRGLQLLFYSVGIGQISSEVPQNLSASRPQDRQFILSSKKLLLSDSGFYLCAWRDRGRTEAFFGQGTRLTVV.

This clonotype appeared once. This may come from a read error, since a much larger clone is one base off. The chain carries TRBV12-3 or TRBV12-4 and TRBJ2-1; 11 bases map to TRBD2. The CDR3 runs to 15 residues. V gave up 3 bases and J gave up 7 bases; unmatched junction bases: 5. The CDR3 here is CASSFRTSGLNEQFF. The CDR3 bases are TGTGCCAGCAGTTTCAGGACTAGCGGGCTGAATGAGCAGTTCTTC.

This clonotype came up many times. This chain uses TRBV4-3 with TRBJ2-7, with D tentatively TRBD2 (5 bases). CDR1 is LGHNA and CDR2 is YSLEER in the germline V gene. The V and J ends lost 0 bases and 4 bases respectively, with 16 bases between them. The CDR3 is made up of 16 amino acids. CDR3 region: CASSQDIGLTGYEQYF. CDR3 in DNA: TGCGCCAGCAGCCAAGATATAGGACTGACTGGGTACGAGCAGTACTTC.

This clonotype was counted a few times. The CDR3 spells CSARVRESYNSPLHF. DNA of the CDR3: TGCAGTGCTAGAGTTAGGGAGTCCTATAATTCACCCCTCCACTTT. The chain has TRBV20-1 and TRBJ1-6; D gene ambiguous. This CDR3 contains 15 residues. Per the germline V gene, CDR1 is DFQATT and CDR2 is SNEGSKA (reference sequence). Trimming took 1 base from V and 1 from J, leaving 8 bases between them.

This clonotype has just a few counts. In DNA form, the CDR3 reads TGTGCCAGCAGTTTAGGGTCAGCCCCGAACACTGAAGCTTTCTTT. Its protein product is CASSLGSAPNTEAFF. The V gene is TRBV12-3 or TRBV12-4, the J gene TRBJ1-1; D unclear. V was trimmed by 1 base and J by 1 base, leaving 10 bases between them. CDR3 length: 15 amino acids.

Ten or more counts support this clonotype. The V gene is TRBV12-3 or TRBV12-4, the J gene TRBJ2-1; 10 bases fit TRBD1. V dropped 5 bases and J dropped 8; count of bases not matched to a gene: 6. CDR3 size: 14 residues. The CDR3 sequence: CASSRRQGAHEQFF. The CDR3 nucleotides read TGTGCCAGCAGTCGTCGACAGGGGGCCCATGAGCAGTTCTTC.

This clonotype appeared a few times. The genes are TRBV28 and TRBJ2-7, with D unclear. The CDR3 is made up of 15 amino acids. Germline CDR1 and CDR2: MDHEN and SYDVKM. Trimming cost V 2 bases and J 1 base, with 12 bases left between them. CDR3 loop: CASSLNSPTSYEQYF. The DNA for the CDR3 is TGTGCCAGCAGTTTAAACAGTCCGACTTCCTACGAGCAGTACTTC.